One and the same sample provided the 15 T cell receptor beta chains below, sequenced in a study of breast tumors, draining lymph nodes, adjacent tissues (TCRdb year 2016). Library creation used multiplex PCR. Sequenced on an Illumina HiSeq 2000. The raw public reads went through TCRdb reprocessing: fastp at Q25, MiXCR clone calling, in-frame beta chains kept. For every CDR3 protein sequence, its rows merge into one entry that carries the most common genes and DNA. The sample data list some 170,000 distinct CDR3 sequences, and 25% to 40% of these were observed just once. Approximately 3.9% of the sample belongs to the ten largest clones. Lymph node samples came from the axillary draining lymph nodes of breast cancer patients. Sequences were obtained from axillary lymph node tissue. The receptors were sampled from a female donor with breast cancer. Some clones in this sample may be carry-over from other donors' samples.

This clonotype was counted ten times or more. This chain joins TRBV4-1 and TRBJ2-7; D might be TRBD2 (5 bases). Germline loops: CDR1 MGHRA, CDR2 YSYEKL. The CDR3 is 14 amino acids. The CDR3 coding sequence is TGCGCGATTAGAGGGTCTTTCCACTCCTACGAGCAGTACTTC. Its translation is CAIRGSFHSYEQYF.

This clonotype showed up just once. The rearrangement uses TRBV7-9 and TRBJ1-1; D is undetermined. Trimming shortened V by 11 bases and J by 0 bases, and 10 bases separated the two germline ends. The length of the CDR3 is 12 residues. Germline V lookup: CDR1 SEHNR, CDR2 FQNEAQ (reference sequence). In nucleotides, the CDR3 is TGTGCCCGAGACGACTTGAACACTGAAGCTTTCTTT. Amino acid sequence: CARDDLNTEAFF.

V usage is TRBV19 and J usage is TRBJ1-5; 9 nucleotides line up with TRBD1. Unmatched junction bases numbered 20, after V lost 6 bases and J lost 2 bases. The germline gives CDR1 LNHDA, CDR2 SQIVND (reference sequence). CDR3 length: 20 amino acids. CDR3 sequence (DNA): TGTGCCAGTAGAAGACACGGGGACAGGGCCGGTCGAGTGGGCAATCAGCCCCAGCATTTT. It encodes CASRRHGDRAGRVGNQPQHF.

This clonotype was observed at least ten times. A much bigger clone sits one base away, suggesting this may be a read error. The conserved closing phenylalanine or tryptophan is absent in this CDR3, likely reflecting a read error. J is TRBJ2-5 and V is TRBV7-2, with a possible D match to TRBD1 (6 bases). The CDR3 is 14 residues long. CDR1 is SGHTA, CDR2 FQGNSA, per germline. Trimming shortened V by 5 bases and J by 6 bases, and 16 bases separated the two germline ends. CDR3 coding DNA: TGTGCCAGCAGCCCCCCGGGCAGGGGACAGACCCAGTACCTC. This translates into CASSPPGRGQTQYL.

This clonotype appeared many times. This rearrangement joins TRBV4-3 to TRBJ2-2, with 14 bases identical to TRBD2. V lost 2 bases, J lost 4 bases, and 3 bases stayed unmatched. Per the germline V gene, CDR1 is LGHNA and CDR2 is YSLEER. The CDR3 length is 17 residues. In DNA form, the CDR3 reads TGCGCCAGCAGCCAACGACTAGCGGGAGGGGCCACCGGGGAGCTGTTTTTT. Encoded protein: CASSQRLAGGATGELFF.

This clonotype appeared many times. DNA for the CDR3: TGTGCCAGCAGTTCCCGACAGGGTCCCAATCAGCCCCAGCATTTT. This codes for CASSSRQGPNQPQHF. This chain connects TRBV27 to TRBJ1-5; 7 bases match TRBD1. The CDR3 covers 15 residues. The germline gives CDR1 MNHEY, CDR2 SMNVEV (reference sequence). J gave up 3 bases and V 4 bases, and 6 bases lay outside the gene matches.

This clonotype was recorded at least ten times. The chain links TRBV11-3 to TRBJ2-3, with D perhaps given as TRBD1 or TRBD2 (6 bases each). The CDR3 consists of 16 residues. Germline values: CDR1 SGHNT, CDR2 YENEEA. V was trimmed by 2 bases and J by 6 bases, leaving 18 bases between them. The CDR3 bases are TGTGCCAGCAGCTTAAGAGGGGGAGGCGGATTGGATACGCAGTATTTT. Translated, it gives CASSLRGGGGLDTQYF. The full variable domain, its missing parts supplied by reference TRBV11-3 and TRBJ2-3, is EAGVVQSPRYKIIEKKQPVAFWCNPISGHNTLYWYLQNLGQGPELLIRYENEEAVDDSQLPKDRFSAERLKGVDSTLKIQPAELGDSAVYLCASSLRGGGGLDTQYFGPGTRLTVL.

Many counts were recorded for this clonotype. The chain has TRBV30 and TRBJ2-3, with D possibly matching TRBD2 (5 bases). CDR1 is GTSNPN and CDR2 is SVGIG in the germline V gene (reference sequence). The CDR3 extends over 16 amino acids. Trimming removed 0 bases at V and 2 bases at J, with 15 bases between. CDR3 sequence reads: CAWSVRGLRVTDTQYF. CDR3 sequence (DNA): TGTGCCTGGAGTGTACGCGGATTGAGGGTCACAGATACGCAGTATTTT.

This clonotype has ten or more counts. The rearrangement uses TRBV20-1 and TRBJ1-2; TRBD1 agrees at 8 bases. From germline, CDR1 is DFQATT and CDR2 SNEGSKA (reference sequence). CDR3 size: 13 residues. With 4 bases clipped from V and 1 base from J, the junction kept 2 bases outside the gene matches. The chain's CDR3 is CSATTGGNYGYTF. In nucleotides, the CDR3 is TGCAGTGCTACTACAGGGGGTAACTATGGCTACACCTTC.

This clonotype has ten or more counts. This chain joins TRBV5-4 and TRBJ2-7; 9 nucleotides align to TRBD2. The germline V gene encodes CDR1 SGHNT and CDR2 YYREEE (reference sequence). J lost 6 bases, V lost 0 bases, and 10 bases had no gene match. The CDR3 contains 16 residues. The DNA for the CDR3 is TGTGCCAGCAGCTTGGGTAGCGGGAGTAGGATTAGCGAGCAGTACTTC. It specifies CASSLGSGSRISEQYF.

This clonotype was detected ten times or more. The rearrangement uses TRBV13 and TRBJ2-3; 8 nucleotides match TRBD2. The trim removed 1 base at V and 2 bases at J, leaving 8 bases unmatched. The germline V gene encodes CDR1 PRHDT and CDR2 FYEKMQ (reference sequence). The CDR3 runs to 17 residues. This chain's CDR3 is CASSLESASGFTDTQYF. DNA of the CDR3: TGTGCCAGCAGCTTAGAATCGGCTAGCGGGTTCACAGATACGCAGTATTTT.

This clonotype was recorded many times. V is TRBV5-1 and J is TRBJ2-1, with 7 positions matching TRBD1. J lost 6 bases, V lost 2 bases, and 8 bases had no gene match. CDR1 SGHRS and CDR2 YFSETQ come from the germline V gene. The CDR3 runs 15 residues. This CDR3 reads CASSFTGARTNEQFF. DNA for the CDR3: TGCGCCAGCAGCTTTACAGGGGCTCGGACCAATGAGCAGTTCTTC.

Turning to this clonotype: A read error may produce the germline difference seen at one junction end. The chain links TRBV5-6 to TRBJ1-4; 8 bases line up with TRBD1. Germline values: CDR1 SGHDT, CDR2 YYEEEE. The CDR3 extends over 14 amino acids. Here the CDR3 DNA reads TGTGCCACCAGCCCAGGACAGGGTAATGAAAAACTGTTTTTT. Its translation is CATSPGQGNEKLFF.

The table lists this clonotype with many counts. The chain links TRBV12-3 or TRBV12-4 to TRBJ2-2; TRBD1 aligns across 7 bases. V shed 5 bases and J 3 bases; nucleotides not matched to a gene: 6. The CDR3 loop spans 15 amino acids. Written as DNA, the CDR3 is TGTGCCAGCAGTCCCTTCACAGGGGACACCGGGGAGCTGTTTTTT. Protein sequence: CASSPFTGDTGELFF.

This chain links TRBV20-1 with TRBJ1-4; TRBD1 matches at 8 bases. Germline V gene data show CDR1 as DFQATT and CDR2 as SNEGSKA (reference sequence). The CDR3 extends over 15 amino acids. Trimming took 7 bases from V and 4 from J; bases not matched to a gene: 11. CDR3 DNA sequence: TGCAGTGTACGACCAGGGGGCATCGGTAATGAAAAACTGTTTTTT. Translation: CSVRPGGIGNEKLFF.